This TCR beta chain stems from a study of cytomegalovirus exposure and HLA in healthy donors. Primers included in the PCR were 60 Vbeta and 13 Jbeta primers. Sequenced by immunoSEQ multiplex PCR; TCRdb stores in-frame clones only, minus some. Of 110,000 to 150,000 clones listed, around 75% are singletons. CDR3 length equals 15 residues. Germline CDR1 is SGHNT and CDR2 is YYREEE (reference sequence). V lost 4 bases, J lost 7 bases, and 3 bases stayed unmatched. This chain connects TRBV5-4 to TRBJ2-1, with 15 bases that match TRBD2. The sample consisted of PBMCs. This clonotype originated in a man aged 35 to 55 in good health and CMV-seronegative. The CDR3 DNA follows: TGTGCCAGCAGCGGACTAGCGGGGGGGCCAAATGAGCAGTTCTTC. As protein: CASSGLAGGPNEQFF.